Listed below are T cell receptor beta chains from one sample, sequenced in a study of ipilimumab plus nivolumab after autologous stem cell transplantation. Clones were read by immunoSEQ multiplex PCR, and TCRdb kept only the in-frame ones, dropping some. The data show roughly 12,000 clones, 65% to 75% seen once. The sample in question was PBMCs, obtained in a trial of ipilimumab plus nivolumab as post-transplant consolidation. The receptors here all came from a male donor with multiple myeloma. Each CDR3 is given with its conserved first and last residue. A D gene is named only where the DNA matches it firmly. Size values are once, few and many counts, or a class for expanded clones, and some rows have none.

cdr3_length,v_call,clone_size,j_call,d_call,cdr3_aa,cdr3_nt
13,TRBV11-2,NA,TRBJ2-5,NA,CASSLRLLETQYF,TGTGCCAGCAGCTTAAGGCTCTTGGAGACCCAGTACTTC
14,TRBV11-1,NA,TRBJ1-2,NA,CASSPAGKTYGYTF,TGTGCCAGCAGCCCGGCTGGAAAGACCTATGGCTACACCTTC
17,TRBV11-2,few,TRBJ2-3,NA,CASSLGGGAGITDTQYF,TGTGCCAGCAGCTTAGGCGGTGGGGCGGGGATTACAGATACGCAGTATTTT
16,TRBV7-9,NA,TRBJ2-2,NA,CASSLWAAPNTGELFF,TGTGCCAGCAGCTTATGGGCGGCCCCGAACACCGGGGAGCTGTTTTTT
13,TRBV29-1,NA,TRBJ1-2,NA,CSTHRESDYGYTF,TGCAGCACCCACAGGGAGTCAGACTATGGCTACACCTTC
18,TRBV5-1,few,TRBJ2-1,NA,CASSPEPPGSVSYNEQFF,TGCGCCAGCAGTCCCGAACCACCAGGGTCTGTATCCTACAATGAGCAGTTCTTC
14,TRBV30,NA,TRBJ1-5,NA,CAWSLRGGNQPQHF,TGTGCCTGGAGTCTCAGAGGGGGCAATCAGCCCCAGCATTTT
15,TRBV6-5,few,TRBJ1-6,TRBD1,CASSTRTGLPSPLHF,TGTGCCAGCAGCACTCGGACAGGTCTCCCATCACCCCTCCACTTT
13,TRBV7-8,few,TRBJ1-6,NA,CASSFGRNSPLHF,TGTGCCAGCAGCTTTGGCCGTAATTCACCCCTCCACTTT
15,TRBV7-6,NA,TRBJ1-3,TRBD1,CASSLGQGYGNTIYF,TGTGCCAGCAGCTTGGGACAGGGGTACGGAAACACCATATATTTT
16,TRBV5-4,NA,TRBJ2-7,NA,CASSLGETGLLSEQYF,TGTGCCAGCAGCTTAGGGGAAACAGGTCTGTTGTCCGAGCAGTACTTC
11,TRBV11-2,NA,TRBJ2-7,NA,CASSSRSEQYF,TGTGCCAGCAGCTCCCGGAGTGAGCAGTACTTC
15,TRBV9,once,TRBJ2-2,TRBD2,CASSRGGAGTGELFF,TGTGCCAGCAGTCGCGGGGGGGCGGGCACCGGGGAGCTGTTTTTT
12,TRBV7-9,few,TRBJ1-1,NA,CASSLVGIEAFF,TGTGCCAGCAGCTTAGTTGGAATTGAAGCTTTCTTT
15,TRBV7-2,once,TRBJ2-7,NA,CASSLNLPSIYEQYF,TGTGCCAGCAGCTTAAATCTTCCCTCGATCTACGAGCAGTACTTC
13,TRBV6-1,NA,TRBJ2-5,NA,CASSVIVVETQYF,TGTGCCAGCAGCGTAATAGTCGTTGAGACCCAGTACTTC
14,TRBV5-1,NA,TRBJ2-7,NA,CASSLGPRDGEQYF,TGCGCCAGCAGCTTGGGACCCAGAGACGGCGAGCAGTACTTC
12,TRBV30,once,TRBJ1-2,NA,CAWRVGGGGYTF,TGTGCCTGGAGGGTAGGGGGTGGCGGCTACACCTTC
15,TRBV5-1,NA,TRBJ2-3,NA,CASSLTGGNTDTQYF,TGCGCCAGCAGCTTAACCGGGGGAAACACAGATACGCAGTATTTT
13,TRBV27,NA,TRBJ2-7,NA,CASSFSGLNEQYF,TGTGCCAGCAGTTTCTCCGGGTTGAACGAGCAGTACTTC
16,TRBV18,NA,TRBJ1-4,NA,CASSPQGKSANEKLFF,TGTGCCAGCTCACCCCAGGGGAAGTCAGCTAATGAAAAACTGTTTTTT
13,TRBV5-1,NA,TRBJ2-5,NA,CASSLGALETQYF,TGCGCCAGCAGCTTGGGAGCTCTCGAGACCCAGTACTTC
16,TRBV2,NA,TRBJ2-1,TRBD2,CASSETGLAGGHEQFF,TGTGCCAGCAGTGAGACGGGACTAGCGGGGGGTCATGAGCAGTTCTTC
16,TRBV4-3,few,TRBJ2-7,TRBD2,CASSQDLSGGAHEQYF,TGCGCCAGCAGCCAAGACCTGAGCGGGGGGGCCCACGAGCAGTACTTC
14,TRBV6-1,few,TRBJ2-1,TRBD1,CASTIETGGIEQFF,TGTGCCAGCACAATTGAGACAGGGGGCATTGAGCAGTTCTTC
15,TRBV9,NA,TRBJ2-7,TRBD2,CASSVEAGENYEQYF,TGTGCCAGCAGCGTAGAGGCGGGGGAGAACTACGAGCAGTACTTC